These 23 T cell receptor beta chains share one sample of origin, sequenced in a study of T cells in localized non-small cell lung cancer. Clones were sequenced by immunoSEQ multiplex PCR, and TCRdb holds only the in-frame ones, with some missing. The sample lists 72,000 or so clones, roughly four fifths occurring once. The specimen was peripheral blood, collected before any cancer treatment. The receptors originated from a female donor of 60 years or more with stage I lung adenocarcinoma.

The CDR3 loop reads CATSSDGSTRYEQYF. CDR3 sequence (DNA): TGTGCCACCAGCAGCGACGGATCGACCCGCTACGAGCAGTACTTC. V usage is TRBV15 and J usage is TRBJ2-7; D remains unclear. This CDR3 has 15 amino acids. The V end lost 3 bases, the J end lost 3 bases, and 15 bases lay between the germline ends. Germline CDR1 reads LNHNV; CDR2 reads YYDKDF (reference sequence).

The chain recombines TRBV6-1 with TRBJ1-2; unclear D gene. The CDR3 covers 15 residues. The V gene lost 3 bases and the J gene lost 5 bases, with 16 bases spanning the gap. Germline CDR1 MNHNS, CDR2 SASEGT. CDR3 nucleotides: TGTGCCAGCAGTGATACAAGTCCTGCTCGGTATGGCTACACCTTC. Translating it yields CASSDTSPARYGYTF.

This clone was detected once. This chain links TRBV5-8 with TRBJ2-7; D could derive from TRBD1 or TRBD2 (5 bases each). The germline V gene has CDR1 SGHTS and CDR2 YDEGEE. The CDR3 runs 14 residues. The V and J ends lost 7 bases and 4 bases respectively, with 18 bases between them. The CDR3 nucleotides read TGTGCCAGCGGGGGTCATCTTGTAAAGTACGAGCAGTACTTC. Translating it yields CASGGHLVKYEQYF. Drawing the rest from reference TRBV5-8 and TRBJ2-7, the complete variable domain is EAGVTQSPTHLIKTRGQQATLRCSPISGHTSVYWYQQALGLGLQFLLWYDEGEERNRGNFPPRFSGRQFPNYSSELNVNALELEDSALYLCASGGHLVKYEQYFGPGTRLTVT.

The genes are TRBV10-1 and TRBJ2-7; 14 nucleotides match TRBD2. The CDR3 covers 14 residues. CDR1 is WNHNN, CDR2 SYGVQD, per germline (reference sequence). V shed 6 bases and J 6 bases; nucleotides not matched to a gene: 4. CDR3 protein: CASRPGLAGVEQYF. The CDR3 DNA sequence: TGCGCCAGCAGGCCGGGACTAGCGGGAGTCGAGCAGTACTTC.

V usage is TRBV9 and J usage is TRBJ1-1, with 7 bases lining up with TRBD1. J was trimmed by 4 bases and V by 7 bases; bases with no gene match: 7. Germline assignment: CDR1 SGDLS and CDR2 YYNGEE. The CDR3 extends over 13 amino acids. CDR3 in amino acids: CASGQGGSTEAFF. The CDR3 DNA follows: TGTGCCAGCGGCCAAGGGGGCAGCACTGAAGCTTTCTTT.

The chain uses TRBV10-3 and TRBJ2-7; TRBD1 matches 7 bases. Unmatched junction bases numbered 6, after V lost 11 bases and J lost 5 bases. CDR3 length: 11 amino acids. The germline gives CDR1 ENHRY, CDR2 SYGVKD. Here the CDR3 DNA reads TGTGCCTCGGGACAGCGAGACGAGCAGTACTTC. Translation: CASGQRDEQYF.

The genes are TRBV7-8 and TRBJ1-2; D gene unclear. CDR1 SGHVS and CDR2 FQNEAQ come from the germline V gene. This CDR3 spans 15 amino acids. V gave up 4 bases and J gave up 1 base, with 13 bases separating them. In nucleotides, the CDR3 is TGTGCCAGCAGCTCCATCGAAGGCGATAACTATGGCTACACCTTC. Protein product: CASSSIEGDNYGYTF.

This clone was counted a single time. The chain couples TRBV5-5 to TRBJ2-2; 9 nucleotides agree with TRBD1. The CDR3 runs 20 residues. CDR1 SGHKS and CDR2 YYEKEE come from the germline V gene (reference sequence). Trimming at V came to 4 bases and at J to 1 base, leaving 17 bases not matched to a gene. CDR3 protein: CASSRRGLRTGELNTGELFF. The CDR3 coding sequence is TGTGCCAGCAGCCGGAGGGGCCTTAGGACAGGGGAGTTGAACACCGGGGAGCTGTTTTTT.

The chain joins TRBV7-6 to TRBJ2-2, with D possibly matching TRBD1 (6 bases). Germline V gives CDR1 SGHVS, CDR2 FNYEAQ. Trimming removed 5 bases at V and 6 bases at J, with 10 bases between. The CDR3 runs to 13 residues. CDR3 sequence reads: CASSPTGPGELFF. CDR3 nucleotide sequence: TGTGCCAGCAGCCCGACAGGTCCCGGGGAGCTGTTTTTT.

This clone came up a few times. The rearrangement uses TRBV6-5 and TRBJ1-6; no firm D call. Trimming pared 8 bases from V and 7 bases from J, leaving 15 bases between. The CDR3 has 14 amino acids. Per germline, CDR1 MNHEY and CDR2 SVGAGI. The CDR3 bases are TGTGCCAGCTCGGATGGGCGGGCCAATTCACCCCTCCACTTT. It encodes CASSDGRANSPLHF.

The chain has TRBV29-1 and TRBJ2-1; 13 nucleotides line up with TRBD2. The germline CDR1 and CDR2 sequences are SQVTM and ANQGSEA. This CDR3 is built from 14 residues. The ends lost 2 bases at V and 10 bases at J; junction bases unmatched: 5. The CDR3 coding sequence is TGCAGCGTTGAAAGGACTAGCGGGAGAGGCGAGCAGTTCTTC. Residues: CSVERTSGRGEQFF.

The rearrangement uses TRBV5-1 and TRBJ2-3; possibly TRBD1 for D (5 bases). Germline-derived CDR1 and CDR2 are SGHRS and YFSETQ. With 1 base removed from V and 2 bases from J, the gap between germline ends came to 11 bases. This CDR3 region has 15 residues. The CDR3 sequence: CASSLMGRATDTQYF. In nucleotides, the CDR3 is TGCGCCAGCAGCTTGATGGGGCGTGCCACAGATACGCAGTATTTT.

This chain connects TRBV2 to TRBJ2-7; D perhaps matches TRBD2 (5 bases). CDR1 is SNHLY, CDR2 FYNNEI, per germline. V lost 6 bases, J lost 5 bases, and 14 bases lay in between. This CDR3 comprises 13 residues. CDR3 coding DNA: TGTGCCAGCAGCGCACTAGTATCTCACGAGCAGTACTTC. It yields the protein CASSALVSHEQYF.

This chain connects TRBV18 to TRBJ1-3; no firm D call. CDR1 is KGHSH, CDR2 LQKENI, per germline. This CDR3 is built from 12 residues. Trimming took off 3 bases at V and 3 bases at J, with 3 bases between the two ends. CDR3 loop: CASSPDGNTIYF. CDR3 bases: TGTGCCAGCTCACCGGATGGAAACACCATATATTTT.

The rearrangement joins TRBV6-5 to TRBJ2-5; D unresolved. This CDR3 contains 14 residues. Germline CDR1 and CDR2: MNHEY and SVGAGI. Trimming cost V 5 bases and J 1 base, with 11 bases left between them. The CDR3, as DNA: TGTGCCAGCAGTAGTACGACTTTCCAAGAGACCCAGTACTTC. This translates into CASSSTTFQETQYF.

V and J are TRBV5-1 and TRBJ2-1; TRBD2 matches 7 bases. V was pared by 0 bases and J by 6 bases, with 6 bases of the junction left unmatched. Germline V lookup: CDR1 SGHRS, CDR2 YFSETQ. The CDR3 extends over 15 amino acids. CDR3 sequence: CASSLGPSGANEQFF. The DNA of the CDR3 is TGCGCCAGCAGCTTGGGGCCTAGCGGAGCCAATGAGCAGTTCTTC.

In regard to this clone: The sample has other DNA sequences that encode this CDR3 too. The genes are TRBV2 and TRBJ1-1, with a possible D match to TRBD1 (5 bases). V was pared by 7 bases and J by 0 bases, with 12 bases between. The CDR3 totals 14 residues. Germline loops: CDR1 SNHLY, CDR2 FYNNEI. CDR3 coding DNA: TGTGCCAGCATTTATAGGGGAATGAACACTGAAGCTTTCTTT. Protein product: CASIYRGMNTEAFF.

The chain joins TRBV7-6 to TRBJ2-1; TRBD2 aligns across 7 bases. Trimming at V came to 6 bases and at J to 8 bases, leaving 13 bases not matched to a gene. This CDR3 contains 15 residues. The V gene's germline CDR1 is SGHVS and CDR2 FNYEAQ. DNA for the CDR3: TGTGCCAGCAGTCCCGGGGGACTACCCGGACATGAGCAGTTCTTC. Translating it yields CASSPGGLPGHEQFF.

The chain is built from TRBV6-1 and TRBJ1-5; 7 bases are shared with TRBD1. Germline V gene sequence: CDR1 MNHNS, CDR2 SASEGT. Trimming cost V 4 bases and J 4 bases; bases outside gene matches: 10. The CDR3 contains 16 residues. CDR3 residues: CASSGGTALGNQPQHF. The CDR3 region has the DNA TGTGCCAGCAGTGGCGGGACAGCCTTAGGAAATCAGCCCCAGCATTTT.

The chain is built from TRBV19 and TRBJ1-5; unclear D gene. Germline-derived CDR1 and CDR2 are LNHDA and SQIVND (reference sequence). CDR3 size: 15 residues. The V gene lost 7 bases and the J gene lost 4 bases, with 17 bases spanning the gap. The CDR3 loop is CASTPRSGRNQPQHF. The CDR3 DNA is TGTGCCAGTACCCCCCGGAGTGGACGAAATCAGCCCCAGCATTTT.

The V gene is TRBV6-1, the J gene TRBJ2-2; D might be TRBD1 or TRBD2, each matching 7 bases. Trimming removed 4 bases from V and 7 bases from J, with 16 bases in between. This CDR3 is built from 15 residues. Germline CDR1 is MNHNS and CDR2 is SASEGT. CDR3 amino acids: CASSVRGRDSGELFF. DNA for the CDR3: TGTGCCAGCAGTGTACGGGGGAGGGACAGCGGGGAGCTGTTTTTT.

The DNA for the CDR3 is TGTGCCAGCAGTAATATCAAAGGGGACCAGTTCTTC. It is translated as CASSNIKGDQFF. The chain carries TRBV6-1 and TRBJ2-1; D might be TRBD1 or TRBD2, each matching 5 bases. CDR3 length: 12 residues. The germline V gene encodes CDR1 MNHNS and CDR2 SASEGT. The V end lost 5 bases, the J end lost 13 bases, and 15 bases lay between the germline ends.

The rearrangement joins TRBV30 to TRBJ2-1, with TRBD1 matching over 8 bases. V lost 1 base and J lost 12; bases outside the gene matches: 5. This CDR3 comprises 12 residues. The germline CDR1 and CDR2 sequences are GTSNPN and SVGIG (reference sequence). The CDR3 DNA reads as TGTGCCTGGAGTGGTGGGACAGGCGGGCAGTTCTTC. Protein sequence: CAWSGGTGGQFF. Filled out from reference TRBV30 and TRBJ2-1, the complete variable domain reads SQTIHQWPATLVQPVGSPLSLECTVEGTSNPNLYWYRQAAGRGLQLLFYSVGIGQISSEVPQNLSASRPQDRQFILSSKKLLLSDSGFYLCAWSGGTGGQFFGPGTRLTVL.